This passage covers 9 T cell receptor beta chains from one sample sequenced in a study of blood T cell repertoires in COVID-19. The data were produced by immunoSEQ multiplex PCR, yet TCRdb's version contains in-frame clones alone and is incomplete. The sample contains about 160,000 clones, around 87% of which appear only once. Source material: peripheral blood. The source is a man aged 18 to 29 with COVID-19, enrolled during active disease.

This clone was seen repeatedly, ten times or more. This sequence joins TRBV5-6 and TRBJ2-3; possibly TRBD1 for D (5 bases). The CDR3 is 14 residues long. CDR1 and CDR2 from the germline V gene are SGHDT and YYEEEE. V gave up 0 bases and J gave up 5 bases, with 10 bases separating them. Here the CDR3 reads CASSLAGSRDTQYF. CDR3 coding DNA: TGTGCCAGCAGCTTGGCAGGGTCCAGAGATACGCAGTATTTT.

This sequence joins TRBV5-1 and TRBJ2-1; tentatively, D is TRBD2 (5 bases). The germline CDR1 and CDR2 sequences are SGHRS and YFSETQ. The CDR3 runs 16 residues. Trimming cost V 0 bases and J 0 bases, with 10 bases left between them. Here the CDR3 DNA reads TGCGCCAGCAGCTTGGCTTTGGGGAGCTCCTACAATGAGCAGTTCTTC. This gives the protein CASSLALGSSYNEQFF.

V gene TRBV27 combines with J gene TRBJ1-2; weak D call: TRBD1 (5 bases). Trimming pared 2 bases from V and 4 bases from J, leaving 14 bases between. This CDR3 has 15 residues. Germline CDR1 is MNHEY and CDR2 is SMNVEV (reference sequence). In DNA form, the CDR3 reads TGTGCCAGCAGTTTAAGGCAGGGCCGTGGCTATGGCTACACCTTC. Protein: CASSLRQGRGYGYTF.

The V and J genes are TRBV9 and TRBJ2-7, with 9 bases matching TRBD1. The CDR3 contains 16 residues. Germline V gene data show CDR1 as SGDLS and CDR2 as YYNGEE. V was pared by 2 bases and J by 7 bases, with 13 bases of the junction left unmatched. The CDR3 DNA reads as TGTGCCAGCAGCGTTAAACAGGGGGCACCGTTGGGGGAGCAGTACTTC. This gives the protein CASSVKQGAPLGEQYF.

The chain recombines TRBV5-1 with TRBJ1-4; no clear D. Trimming pared 0 bases from V and 7 bases from J, leaving 13 bases between. Germline CDR1 SGHRS, CDR2 YFSETQ. The CDR3 covers 15 residues. The CDR3 reads CASSLGAKAAEKLFF. In DNA form, the CDR3 reads TGCGCCAGCAGCTTGGGAGCCAAAGCTGCTGAAAAACTGTTTTTT.

The chain combines TRBV4-1 with TRBJ2-1; D uncertain. Between the trimmed V and J ends, which lost 6 bases and 9 bases, there was a span of 21 bases. Germline V gene data show CDR1 as MGHRA and CDR2 as YSYEKL. This CDR3 is built from 15 residues. CDR3 amino acids: CASRRSLTTVGEQFF. The CDR3 DNA sequence: TGCGCCAGCAGGCGGTCGCTAACGACGGTCGGTGAGCAGTTCTTC.

This clone was seen once. At one boundary the junction diverges from the germline segment, which might be a read error. V and J are TRBV29-1 and TRBJ1-4; tentative D call: TRBD1 (6 bases). CDR3 length equals 13 residues. Germline CDR1 is SQVTM and CDR2 is ANQGSEA. CDR3 in DNA: TGCAGCGTTGCGACAGGAGTTAATGAAAAACTGCTTTTT. Residues: CSVATGVNEKLLF.

In this sample, this clone turned up a few times. The J gene is TRBJ2-3, the V gene TRBV3-1 (or the pseudogene TRBV3-2); D is unresolved. The V end lost 0 bases, the J end lost 2 bases, and 9 bases lay between the germline ends. Germline CDR1 LGHDT, CDR2 YNNKEL (reference sequence). The CDR3 spans 15 residues. The DNA for the CDR3 is TGTGCCAGCAGCCAAGATTCCCCCTACACAGATACGCAGTATTTT. It translates to CASSQDSPYTDTQYF.

V usage is TRBV14 and J usage is TRBJ2-3; 9 bases map to TRBD2. The V segment lost 4 bases and the J segment 4 bases; nucleotides outside the gene matches: 9. The CDR3 runs to 16 residues. Germline V gene data show CDR1 as SGHDN and CDR2 as FVKESK. Here the CDR3 reads CASSPLAGGPSDTQYF. In DNA form, the CDR3 reads TGTGCCAGCAGCCCCCTCGCGGGAGGGCCGTCAGATACGCAGTATTTT.